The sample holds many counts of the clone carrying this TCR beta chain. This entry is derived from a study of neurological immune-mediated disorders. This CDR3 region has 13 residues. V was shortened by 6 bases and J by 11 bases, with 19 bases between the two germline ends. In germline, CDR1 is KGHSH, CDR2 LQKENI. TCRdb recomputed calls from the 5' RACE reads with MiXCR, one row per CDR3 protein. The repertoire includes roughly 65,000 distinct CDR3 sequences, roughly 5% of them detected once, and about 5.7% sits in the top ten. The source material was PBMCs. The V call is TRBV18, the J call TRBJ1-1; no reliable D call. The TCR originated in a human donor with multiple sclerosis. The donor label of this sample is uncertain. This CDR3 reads CASSPPGANRAFF. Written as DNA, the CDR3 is TGTGCCAGCTCCCCCCCCGGAGCGAATCGGGCTTTCTTT. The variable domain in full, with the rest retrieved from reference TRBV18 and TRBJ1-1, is NAGVMQNPRHLVRRRGQEARLRCSPMKGHSHVYWYRQLPEEGLKFMVYLQKENIIDESGMPKERFSAEFPKEGPSILRIQQVVRGDSAAYFCASSPPGANRAFFGQGTRLTVV.